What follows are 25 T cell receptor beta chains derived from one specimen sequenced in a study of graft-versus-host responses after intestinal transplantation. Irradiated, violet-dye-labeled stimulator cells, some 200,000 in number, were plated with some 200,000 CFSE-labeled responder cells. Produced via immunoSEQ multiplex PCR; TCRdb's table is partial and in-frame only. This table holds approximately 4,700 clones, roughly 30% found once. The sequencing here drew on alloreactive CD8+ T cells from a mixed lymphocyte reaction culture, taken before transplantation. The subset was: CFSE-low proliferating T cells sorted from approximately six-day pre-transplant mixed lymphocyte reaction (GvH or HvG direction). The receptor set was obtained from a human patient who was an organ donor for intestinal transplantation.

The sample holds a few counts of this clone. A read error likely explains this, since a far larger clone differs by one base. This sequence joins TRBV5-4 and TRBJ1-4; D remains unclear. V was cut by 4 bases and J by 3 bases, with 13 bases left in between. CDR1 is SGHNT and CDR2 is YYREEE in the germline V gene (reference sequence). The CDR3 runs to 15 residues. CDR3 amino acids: CASSQDLSSNEKLFF. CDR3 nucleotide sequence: TGTGCCAGCAGCCAAGATCTCAGTTCTAATGAAAAACTGTTTTTT.

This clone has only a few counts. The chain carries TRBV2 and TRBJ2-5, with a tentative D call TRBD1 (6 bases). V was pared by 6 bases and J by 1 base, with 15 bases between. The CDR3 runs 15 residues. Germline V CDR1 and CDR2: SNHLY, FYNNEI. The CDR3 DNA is TGTGCCAGCAGACTCACAACAGGGTCCCAAGAGACCCAGTACTTC. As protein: CASRLTTGSQETQYF.

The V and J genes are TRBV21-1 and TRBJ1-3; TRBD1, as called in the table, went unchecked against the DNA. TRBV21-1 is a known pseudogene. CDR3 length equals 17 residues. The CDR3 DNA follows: TGTGCCAGCAGCAAAGGACAGAGCTGGGACTCTGGAAACACCATATATTTT. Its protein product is CASSKGQSWDSGNTIYF.

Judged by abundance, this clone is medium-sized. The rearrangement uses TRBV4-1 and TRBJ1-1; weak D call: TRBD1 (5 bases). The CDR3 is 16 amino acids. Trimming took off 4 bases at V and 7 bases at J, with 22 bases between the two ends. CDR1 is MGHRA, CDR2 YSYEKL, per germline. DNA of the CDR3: TGCGCCAGCAGCCGGAGCCTTGAGCAGGGTTCAGGTGAAGCTTTCTTT. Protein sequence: CASSRSLEQGSGEAFF.

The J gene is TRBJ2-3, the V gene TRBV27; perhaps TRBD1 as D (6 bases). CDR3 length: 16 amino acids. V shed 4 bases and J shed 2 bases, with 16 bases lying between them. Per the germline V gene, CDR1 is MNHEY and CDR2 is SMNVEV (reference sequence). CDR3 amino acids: CASSYRQGITTDTQYF. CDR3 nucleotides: TGTGCCAGCAGTTACAGGCAGGGGATAACCACAGATACGCAGTATTTT.

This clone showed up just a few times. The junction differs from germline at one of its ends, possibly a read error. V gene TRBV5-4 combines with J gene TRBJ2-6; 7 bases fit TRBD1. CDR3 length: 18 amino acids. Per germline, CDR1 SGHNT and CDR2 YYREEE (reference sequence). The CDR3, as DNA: TGCGCCAGCAGCCAAGGGTGGACAGGTTACTCTGGGGCCAACGTCCTGACTTTC. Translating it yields CASSQGWTGYSGANVLTF.

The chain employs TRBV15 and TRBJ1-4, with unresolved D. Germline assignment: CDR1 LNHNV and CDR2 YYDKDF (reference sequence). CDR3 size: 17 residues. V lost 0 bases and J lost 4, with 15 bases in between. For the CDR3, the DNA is TGTGCCACCAGCAGAGAAGGATTGGAGGTCAATAATGAAAAACTGTTTTTT. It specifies CATSREGLEVNNEKLFF.

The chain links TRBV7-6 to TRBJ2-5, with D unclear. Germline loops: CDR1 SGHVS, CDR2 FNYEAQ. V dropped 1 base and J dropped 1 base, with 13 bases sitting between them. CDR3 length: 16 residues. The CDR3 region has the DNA TGTGCCAGCAGCTTAGGCTTTGGCGGATCCCAAGAGACCCAGTACTTC. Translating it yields CASSLGFGGSQETQYF.

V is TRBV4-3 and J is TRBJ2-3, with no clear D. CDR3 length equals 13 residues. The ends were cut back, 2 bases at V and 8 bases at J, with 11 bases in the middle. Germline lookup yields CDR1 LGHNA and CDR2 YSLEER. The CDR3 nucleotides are TGCGCCAGCAGCCAAAGGCGAGGCTTTACGCAGTATTTT. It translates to CASSQRRGFTQYF.

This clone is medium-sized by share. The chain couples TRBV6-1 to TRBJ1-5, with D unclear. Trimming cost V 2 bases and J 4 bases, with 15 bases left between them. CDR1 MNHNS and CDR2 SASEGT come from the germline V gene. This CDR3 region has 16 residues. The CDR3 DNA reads TGTGCCAGCAGTGAATTCGGCGGGGTTCGGAATCAGCCCCAGCATTTT. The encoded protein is CASSEFGGVRNQPQHF.

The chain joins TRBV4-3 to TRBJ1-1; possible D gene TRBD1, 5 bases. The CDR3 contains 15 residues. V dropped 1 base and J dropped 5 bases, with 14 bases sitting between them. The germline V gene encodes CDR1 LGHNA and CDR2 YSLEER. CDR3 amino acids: CASSQVAGGETEAFF. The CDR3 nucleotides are TGCGCCAGCAGCCAAGTTGCGGGGGGAGAAACTGAAGCTTTCTTT.

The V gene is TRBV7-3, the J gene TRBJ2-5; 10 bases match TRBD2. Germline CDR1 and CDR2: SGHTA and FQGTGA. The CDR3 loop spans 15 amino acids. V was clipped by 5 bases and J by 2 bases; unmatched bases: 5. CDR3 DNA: TGTGCCAGCAGCAAATTACTAGCGGGGCAAGAGACCCAGTACTTC. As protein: CASSKLLAGQETQYF.

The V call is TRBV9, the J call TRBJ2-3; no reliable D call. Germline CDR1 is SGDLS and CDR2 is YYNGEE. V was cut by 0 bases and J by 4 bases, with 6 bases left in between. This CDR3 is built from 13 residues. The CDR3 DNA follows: TGTGCCAGCAGCGTAGGTCTAGCAGATACGCAGTATTTT. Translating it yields CASSVGLADTQYF. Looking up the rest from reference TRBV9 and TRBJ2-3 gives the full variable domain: DSGVTQTPKHLITATGQRVTLRCSPRSGDLSVYWYQQSLDQGLQFLIQYYNGEERAKGNILERFSAQQFPDLHSELNLSSLELGDSALYFCASSVGLADTQYFGPGTRLTVL.

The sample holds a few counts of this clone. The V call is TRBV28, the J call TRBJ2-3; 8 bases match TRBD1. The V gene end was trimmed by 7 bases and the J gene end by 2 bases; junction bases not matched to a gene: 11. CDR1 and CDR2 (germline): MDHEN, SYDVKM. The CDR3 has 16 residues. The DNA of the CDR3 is TGTGCCAGCATCCGGGACAGGACGGCCAACACAGATACGCAGTATTTT. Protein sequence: CASIRDRTANTDTQYF.

The CDR3 DNA sequence: TGTGCCAGTAGTATTTCGCTAGCGGGGGGGAGCACAGATACGCAGTATTTT. As protein: CASSISLAGGSTDTQYF. This rearrangement joins TRBV19 to TRBJ2-3; TRBD2 agrees at 12 bases. The CDR3 runs 17 residues. Trimming took 3 bases from V and 0 from J; bases not matched to a gene: 4. Germline CDR1 is LNHDA and CDR2 is SQIVND (reference sequence).

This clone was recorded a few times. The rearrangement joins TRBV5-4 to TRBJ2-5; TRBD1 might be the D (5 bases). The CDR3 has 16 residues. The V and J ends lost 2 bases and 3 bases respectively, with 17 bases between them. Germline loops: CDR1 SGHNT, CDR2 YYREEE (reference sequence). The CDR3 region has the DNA TGTGCCAGCAGCTTTCCCCAGGGTTGGAGTGAAGAGACCCAGTACTTC. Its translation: CASSFPQGWSEETQYF.

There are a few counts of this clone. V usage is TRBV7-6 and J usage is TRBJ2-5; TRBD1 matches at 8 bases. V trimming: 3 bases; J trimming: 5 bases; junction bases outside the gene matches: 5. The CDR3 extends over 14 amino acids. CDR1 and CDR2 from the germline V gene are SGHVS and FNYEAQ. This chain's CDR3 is CASSLTRGLETQYF. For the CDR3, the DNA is TGTGCCAGCAGCTTGACCAGGGGGCTGGAGACCCAGTACTTC.

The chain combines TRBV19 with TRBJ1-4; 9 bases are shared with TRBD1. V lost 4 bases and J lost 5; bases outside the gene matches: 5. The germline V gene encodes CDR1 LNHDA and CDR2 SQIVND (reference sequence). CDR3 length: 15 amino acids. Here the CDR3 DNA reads TGTGCCAGTAGTACTACCGGGACAGGGAATGAAAAACTGTTTTTT. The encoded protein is CASSTTGTGNEKLFF. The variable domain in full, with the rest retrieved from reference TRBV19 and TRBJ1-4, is DGGITQSPKYLFRKEGQNVTLSCEQNLNHDAMYWYRQDPGQGLRLIYYSQIVNDFQKGDIAEGYSVSREKKESFPLTVTSAQKNPTAFYLCASSTTGTGNEKLFFGSGTQLSVL.

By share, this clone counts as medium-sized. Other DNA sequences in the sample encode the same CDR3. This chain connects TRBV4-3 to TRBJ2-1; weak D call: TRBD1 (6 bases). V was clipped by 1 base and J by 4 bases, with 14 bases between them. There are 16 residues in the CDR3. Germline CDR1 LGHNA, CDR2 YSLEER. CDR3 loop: CASSQVLQGGYNEQFF. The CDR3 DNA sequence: TGCGCCAGCAGCCAAGTCTTACAGGGCGGATACAATGAGCAGTTCTTC.

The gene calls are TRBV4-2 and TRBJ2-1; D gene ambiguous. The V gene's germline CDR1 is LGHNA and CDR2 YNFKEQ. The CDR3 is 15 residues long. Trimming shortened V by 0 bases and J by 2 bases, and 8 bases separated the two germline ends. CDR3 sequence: CASSQDSSTYNEQFF. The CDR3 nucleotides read TGTGCCAGCAGCCAAGATAGCTCGACCTACAATGAGCAGTTCTTC.

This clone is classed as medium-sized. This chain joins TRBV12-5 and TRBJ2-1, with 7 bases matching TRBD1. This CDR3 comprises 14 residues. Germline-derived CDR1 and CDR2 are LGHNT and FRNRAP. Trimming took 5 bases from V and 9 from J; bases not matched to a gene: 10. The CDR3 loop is CASGTAGQAVEQFF. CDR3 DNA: TGTGCTAGTGGTACCGCTGGACAGGCCGTTGAGCAGTTCTTC.

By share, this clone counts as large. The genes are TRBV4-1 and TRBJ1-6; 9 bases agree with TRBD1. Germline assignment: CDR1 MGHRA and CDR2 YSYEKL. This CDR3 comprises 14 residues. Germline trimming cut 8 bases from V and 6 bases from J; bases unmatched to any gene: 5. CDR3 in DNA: TGCGCCAGCGGCCCGGGACAGGGTAATTCACCCCTCCACTTT. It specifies CASGPGQGNSPLHF.

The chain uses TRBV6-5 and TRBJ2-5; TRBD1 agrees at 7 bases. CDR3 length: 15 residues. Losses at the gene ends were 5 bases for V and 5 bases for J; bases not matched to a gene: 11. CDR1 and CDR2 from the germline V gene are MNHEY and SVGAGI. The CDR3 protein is CASSGDRVLKETQYF. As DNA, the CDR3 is TGTGCCAGCAGTGGGGACAGAGTTCTCAAGGAGACCCAGTACTTC.

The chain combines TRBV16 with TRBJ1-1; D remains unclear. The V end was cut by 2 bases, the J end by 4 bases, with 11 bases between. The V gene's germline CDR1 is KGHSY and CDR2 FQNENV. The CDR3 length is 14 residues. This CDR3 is CASSQGGGSTEAFF. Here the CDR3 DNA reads TGTGCCAGCAGCCAAGGAGGCGGAAGCACTGAAGCTTTCTTT. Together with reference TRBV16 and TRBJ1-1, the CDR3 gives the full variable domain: GEEVAQTPKHLVRGEGQKAKLYCAPIKGHSYVFWYQQVLKNEFKFLISFQNENVFDETGMPKERFSAKCLPNSPCSLEIQATKLEDSAVYFCASSQGGGSTEAFFGQGTRLTVV.

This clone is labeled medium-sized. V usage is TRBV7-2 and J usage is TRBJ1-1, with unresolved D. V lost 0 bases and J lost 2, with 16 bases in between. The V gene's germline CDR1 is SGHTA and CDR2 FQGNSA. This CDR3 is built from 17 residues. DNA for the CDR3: TGTGCCAGCAGCTTAGCCAGACACCCCACAGCTAACACTGAAGCTTTCTTT. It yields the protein CASSLARHPTANTEAFF.